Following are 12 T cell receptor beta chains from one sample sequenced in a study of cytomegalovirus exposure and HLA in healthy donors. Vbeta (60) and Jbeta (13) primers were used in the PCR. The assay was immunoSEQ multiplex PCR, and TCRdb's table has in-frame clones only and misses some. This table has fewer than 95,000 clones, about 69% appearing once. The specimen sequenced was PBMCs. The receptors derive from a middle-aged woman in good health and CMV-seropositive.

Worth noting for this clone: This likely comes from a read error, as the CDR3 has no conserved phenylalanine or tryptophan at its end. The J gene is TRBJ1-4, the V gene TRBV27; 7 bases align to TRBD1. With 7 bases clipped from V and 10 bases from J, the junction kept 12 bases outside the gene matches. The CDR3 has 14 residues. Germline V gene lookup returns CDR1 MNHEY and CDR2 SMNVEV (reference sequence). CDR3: CASMVLQGRGKLFV. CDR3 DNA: TGTGCCAGCATGGTCCTACAGGGGCGAGGAAAACTGTTTGTT.

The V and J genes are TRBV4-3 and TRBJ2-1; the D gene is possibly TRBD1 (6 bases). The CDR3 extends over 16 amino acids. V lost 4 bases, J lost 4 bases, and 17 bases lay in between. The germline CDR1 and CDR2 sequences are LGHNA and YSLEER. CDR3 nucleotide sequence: TGCGCCAGCAGCCGGGGGTCCGGACAGAAATACAATGAGCAGTTCTTC. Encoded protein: CASSRGSGQKYNEQFF.

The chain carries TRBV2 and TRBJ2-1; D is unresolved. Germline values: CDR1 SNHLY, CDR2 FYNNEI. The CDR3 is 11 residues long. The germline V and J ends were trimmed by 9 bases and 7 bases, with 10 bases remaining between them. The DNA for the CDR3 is TGTGCCAGTGAGTCTATTAATGAGCAGTTCTTC. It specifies CASESINEQFF.

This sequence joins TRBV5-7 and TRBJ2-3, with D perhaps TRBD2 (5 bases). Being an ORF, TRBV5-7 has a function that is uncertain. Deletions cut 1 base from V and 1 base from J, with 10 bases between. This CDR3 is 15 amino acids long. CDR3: CASSLSGSRTDTQYF. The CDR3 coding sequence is TGTGCCAGCAGCTTGTCGGGATCCCGCACAGATACGCAGTATTTT.

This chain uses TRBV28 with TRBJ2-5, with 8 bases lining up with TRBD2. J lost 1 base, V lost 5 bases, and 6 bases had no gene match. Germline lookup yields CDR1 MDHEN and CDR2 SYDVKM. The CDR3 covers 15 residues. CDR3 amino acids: CASSRSGGLQETQYF. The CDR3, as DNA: TGTGCCAGCAGTCGGAGCGGGGGCCTCCAAGAGACCCAGTACTTC.

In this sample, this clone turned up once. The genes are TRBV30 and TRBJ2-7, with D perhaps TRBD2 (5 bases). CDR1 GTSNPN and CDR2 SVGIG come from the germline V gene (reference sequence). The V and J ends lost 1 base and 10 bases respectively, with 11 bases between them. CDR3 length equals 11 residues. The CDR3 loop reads CAWSALGSQYF. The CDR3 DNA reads TGTGCCTGGAGTGCCCTGGGGAGTCAGTACTTC.

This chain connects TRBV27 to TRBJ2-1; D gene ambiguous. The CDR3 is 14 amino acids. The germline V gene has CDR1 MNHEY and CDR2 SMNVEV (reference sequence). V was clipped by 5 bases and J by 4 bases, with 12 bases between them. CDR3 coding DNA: TGTGCCAGCAGTAGCGAGAGTATATACAATGAGCAGTTCTTC. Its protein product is CASSSESIYNEQFF.

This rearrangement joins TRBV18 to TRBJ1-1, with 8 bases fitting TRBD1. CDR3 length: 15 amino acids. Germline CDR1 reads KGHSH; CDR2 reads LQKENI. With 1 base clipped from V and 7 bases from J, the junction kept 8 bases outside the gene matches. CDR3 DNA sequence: TGTGCCAGCTCACCACATAGGACAGGGATTTTTGAAGCTTTCTTT. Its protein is CASSPHRTGIFEAFF.

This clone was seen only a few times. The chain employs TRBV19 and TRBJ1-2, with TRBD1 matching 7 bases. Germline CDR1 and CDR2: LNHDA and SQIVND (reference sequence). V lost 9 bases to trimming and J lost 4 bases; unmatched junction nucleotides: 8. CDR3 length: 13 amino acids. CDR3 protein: CARKEGQLYGYTF. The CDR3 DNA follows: TGTGCCAGGAAGGAGGGACAGCTCTATGGCTACACCTTC. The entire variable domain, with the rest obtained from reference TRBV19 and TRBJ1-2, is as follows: DGGITQSPKYLFRKEGQNVTLSCEQNLNHDAMYWYRQDPGQGLRLIYYSQIVNDFQKGDIAEGYSVSREKKESFPLTVTSAQKNPTAFYLCARKEGQLYGYTFGSGTRLTVV.

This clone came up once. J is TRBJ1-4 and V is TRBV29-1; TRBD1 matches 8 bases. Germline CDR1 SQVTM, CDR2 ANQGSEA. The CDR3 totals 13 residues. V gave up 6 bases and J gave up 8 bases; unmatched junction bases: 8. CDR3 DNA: TGCAGCGTCAGGACAGGGACGGGGGAAAAACTGTTTTTT. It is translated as CSVRTGTGEKLFF. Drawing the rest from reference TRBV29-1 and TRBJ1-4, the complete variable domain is SAVISQKPSRDICQRGTSLTIQCQVDSQVTMMFWYRQQPGQSLTLIATANQGSEATYESGFVIDKFPISRPNLTFSTLTVSNMSPEDSSIYLCSVRTGTGEKLFFGSGTQLSVL.

The CDR3 loop reads CASRRQGTYEQYF. CDR3 nucleotides: TGTGCCAGCAGGAGACAGGGGACCTACGAGCAGTACTTC. The V call is TRBV11-2, the J call TRBJ2-7; 8 bases map to TRBD1. There are 13 residues in the CDR3. The V gene end was trimmed by 6 bases and the J gene end by 2 bases; junction bases not matched to a gene: 3. Germline CDR1 SGHAT, CDR2 FQNNGV.

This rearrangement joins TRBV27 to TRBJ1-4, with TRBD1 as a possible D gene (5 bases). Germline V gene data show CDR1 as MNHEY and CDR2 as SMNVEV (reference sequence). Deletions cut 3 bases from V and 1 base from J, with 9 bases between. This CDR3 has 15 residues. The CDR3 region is CASSFAGLTNEKLFF. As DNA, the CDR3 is TGTGCCAGCAGTTTCGCAGGGTTAACTAATGAAAAACTGTTTTTT.